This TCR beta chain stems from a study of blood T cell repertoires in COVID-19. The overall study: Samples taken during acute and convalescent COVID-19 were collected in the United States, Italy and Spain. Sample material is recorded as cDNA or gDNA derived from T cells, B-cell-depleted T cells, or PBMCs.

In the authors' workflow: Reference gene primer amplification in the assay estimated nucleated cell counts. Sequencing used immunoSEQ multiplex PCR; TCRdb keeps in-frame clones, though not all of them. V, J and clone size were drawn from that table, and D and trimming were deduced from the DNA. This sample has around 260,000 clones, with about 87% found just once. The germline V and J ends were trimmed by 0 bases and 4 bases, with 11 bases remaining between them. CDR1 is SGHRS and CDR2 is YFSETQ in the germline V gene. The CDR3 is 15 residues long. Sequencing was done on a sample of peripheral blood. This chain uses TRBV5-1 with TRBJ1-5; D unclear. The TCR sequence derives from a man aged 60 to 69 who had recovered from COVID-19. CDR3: CASSLEGVGNQPQHF. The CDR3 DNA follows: TGCGCCAGCAGCTTGGAGGGAGTTGGGAATCAGCCCCAGCATTTT.